Listed here is a single T cell receptor beta chain. This clonotype was found a few times. Its antigen specificity is not known. Within one base of it there is no much larger clone, and no base qualities were kept. These data originate in a study of blood T cells in healthy people across ages (dated by TCRdb to the mid-2010s). Turning to the overall study: In model experiments, template switching captured about one uniquely barcoded TCR beta cDNA molecule for every two T cells. The study analyzed two additional independent replicas of 1 million unique cDNA reads from the same blood draw for two donors, one aged 18 to 29 and one aged 80 or older. The donors were split into four age groups: young (average roughly 15 years), middle-aged (roughly 42), aged (62) and long-lived (approximately 80). Using deep sequencing normalized with unique cDNA molecular identifiers, the study measured how TCR beta repertoire diversity changes with age. To avoid experimental bias, donors of different ages were distributed randomly across sequencing lanes.

Preparation of the library involved 5' RACE. Reads for this sample came from an Illumina HiSeq 2500. A second PCR of roughly 7 to 12 cycles was performed with a sample-barcoded 5' primer and a J-beta primer mix. A template-switch 5' adaptor carrying 12 random nucleotides introduced a unique molecular identifier onto each TCR beta cDNA molecule. Each sample yielded at least 2.5 million CDR3-containing paired-end reads. First-strand cDNA synthesis was performed from all RNA using the Mint cDNA synthesis kit, with priming by a TRBC-specific oligonucleotide. Following uracil-DNA glycosylase treatment, all cDNA underwent a first 18-cycle PCR with the universal primers M1SS and BC2_uni_R. As for how the authors treated the data: Each sample was normalized by randomly selecting 1 million high-quality reads, each carrying a distinct molecular identifier. Instead of being binned into consensus sequences, reads that shared molecular identifiers were thrown out. MiTCR, with a Q25 quality threshold and the strictest error-elimination algorithm, was used for CDR3 identification, clonotype clustering and error correction. A nonparametric unseen species model using Euler transformation provided a lower-bound estimate of total TCR beta diversity. TCRdb reworked the public reads: Q25 trimming with fastp, MiXCR clone assembly, productive beta chains retained. Entries that share a CDR3 protein sequence are merged under the most common genes and DNA. The V and J calls reflect TCRdb's pipeline rather than the authors' work. This sample gives 1.5 million or so distinct CDR3 sequences in total; 40% to 50% of them show up just once. Clones ranked in the top ten supply 6.5% to 10% of the sample.

Study-wide conclusions, independent of this receptor: The long-lived group showed more naive CD4+ T cells, fewer expanded clones and increased TCR diversity than the aged group, suggesting age selection. The CMV infection status of donors was not known, potentially confounding age-related changes in expanded clonotypes. As age increased, observed TCR beta diversity per million T cells dropped in a roughly linear way, and a significant reduction was already evident by age roughly 40. Estimates of total diversity based on one million sequenced T cells were considered lower bounds and underestimates. Because profiling used bulk unsorted PBMCs, naive and antigen-experienced compartments could not be compared conclusively. Observed TCR beta diversity correlated strongly with the percentage of naive T cells measured by flow cytometry.

The approximately 41 donors, aged 6 to 90 years, were systemically healthy Caucasian individuals from Russia. Approximately 9.3 milliliters of peripheral blood were collected from each donor into EDTA-treated Vacutainer tubes. Ficoll-Paque density-gradient centrifugation was used to isolate PBMCs, with at least 6.5 million obtained per sample. Total RNA was extracted from PBMCs with Trizol reagent, with at least 6 micrograms obtained per sample. The percentages of naive CD45RAhigh/CD27high T cells were determined by flow cytometry on a PBMC aliquot from every donor. Sequences SQVTM (CDR1) and ANQGSEA (CDR2) are obtained from the germline V gene. V lost 3 bases and J lost 4 bases, and the count of bases not matched to a germline gene is 3. The CDR3 numbers 13 residues from cysteine through phenylalanine. Only the CDR3 portion is preserved as DNA: 39 bases, with reading frame beginning at the first base.

The sequenced material came from blood. The source is a woman under 30 in good health. The rearranged chain carries TRBV29-1 and TRBJ2-5; 9 junctional bases match TRBD2. The CDR3 sequence is CSVERGGRETQYF. The DNA sequence is given as TGCAGCGTTGAGCGGGGGGGCAGAGAGACCCAGTACTTC.